A selection of T cell receptor beta chains follows, all from one sample in a study of identical twins. TCRdb re-derived calls from the 5' RACE reads in MiXCR, one entry per CDR3 protein. The sample has about 530,000 distinct CDR3 sequences; approximately 14% are singletons. This same sample was also part of a study on yellow fever vaccine responses in identical twins.

Sequenced: CD4+ T cells sorted from blood. Receptor source: a woman aged 18-35 years in good health. Each CDR3 is given with its conserved first and last residue. Each record gives: D gene, J gene, clone size, V gene, CDR3 protein, CDR3 DNA. D genes are given only for firm matches. Clone size is shown for a subset of rows, as once, few, many or a class of expanded clone.

>TRBD2|TRBJ2-2|few|TRBV5-1
CASRLAGDRLTGELFF
TGCGCCAGCAGACTAGCGGGAGACCGGCTCACCGGGGAGCTGTTTTTT
>-|TRBJ2-1|-|TRBV28
CASKGRGDNEQFF
TGTGCCAGCAAGGGGAGGGGGGACAATGAGCAGTTCTTC
>-|TRBJ2-2|many|TRBV5-1
CASSLDRKNTGELFF
TGCGCCAGCAGCTTGGACAGGAAAAACACCGGGGAGCTGTTTTTT
>-|TRBJ2-7|few|TRBV5-6
CASSLGPNPTPYEQYF
TGTGCCAGCAGCTTGGGACCAAACCCGACACCCTACGAGCAGTACTTC
>TRBD1|TRBJ2-7|few|TRBV25-1
CASSEGGSGGPYEQYF
TGTGCCAGCAGTGAAGGAGGGTCAGGGGGCCCTTACGAGCAGTACTTC
>TRBD2|TRBJ2-3|-|TRBV20-1
CSAKRGPSTDTQYF
TGCAGTGCCAAGCGGGGGCCAAGCACAGATACGCAGTATTTT
>-|TRBJ2-2|few|TRBV7-3
CASSLKSDTGELFF
TGTGCCAGCAGCTTAAAATCGGACACCGGGGAGCTGTTTTTT
>TRBD2|TRBJ2-2|-|TRBV9
CASSVGLAGTPNTGELFF
TGTGCCAGCAGCGTCGGACTAGCGGGGACTCCGAACACCGGGGAGCTGTTTTTT
>-|TRBJ1-2|few|TRBV12-3/TRBV12-4
CASSLGQAGNYGYTF
TGTGCCAGCAGTTTAGGACAGGCTGGTAACTATGGCTACACCTTC
>-|TRBJ2-7|-|TRBV7-9
CASSLAELAYEQYF
TGTGCCAGCAGCTTAGCAGAACTCGCCTACGAGCAGTACTTC
>TRBD2|TRBJ2-1|-|TRBV28
CASRPKTRSGRRGSYNEQFF
TGTGCCAGCAGACCTAAGACACGTAGCGGGAGGAGAGGTTCGTACAATGAGCAGTTCTTC
>TRBD1|TRBJ2-3|few|TRBV5-8
CASTPGTGGPDTQYF
TGTGCCAGCACCCCCGGGACAGGGGGCCCAGATACGCAGTATTTT
>-|TRBJ2-5|few|TRBV10-3
CAISESLAGRQETQYF
TGTGCCATCAGTGAGTCTTTGGCAGGGAGGCAAGAGACCCAGTACTTC
>TRBD1|TRBJ1-1|few|TRBV5-1
CASSSGYRGYDTEAFF
TGCGCCAGCAGCTCGGGATACAGGGGTTATGACACTGAAGCTTTCTTT
>-|TRBJ1-2|few|TRBV6-5
CASSYSAAAEGYTF
TGTGCCAGCAGTTACTCGGCCGCAGCTGAAGGCTACACCTTC
>TRBD1|TRBJ2-7|-|TRBV28
CASSLWDRGYEQYF
TGTGCCAGCAGTTTATGGGACAGGGGCTACGAGCAGTACTTC
>-|TRBJ2-3|many|TRBV12-3/TRBV12-4
CASSFGGGSTDTQYF
TGTGCCAGCAGTTTCGGGGGAGGAAGCACAGATACGCAGTATTTT
>-|TRBJ2-1|many|TRBV5-5
CASSLRVSSYNEQFF
TGTGCCAGCAGCTTGAGGGTGAGCTCCTACAATGAGCAGTTCTTC
>-|TRBJ1-4|-|TRBV12-3/TRBV12-4
CASSLRPREDEKLFF
TGTGCCAGCAGTTTAAGGCCCAGGGAGGATGAAAAACTGTTTTTT
>-|TRBJ2-1|-|TRBV4-1
CASSQDGGDSSSYNEQFF
TGCGCCAGCAGCCAAGATGGGGGGGACAGTAGCTCCTACAATGAGCAGTTCTTC
>-|TRBJ2-2|few|TRBV3-1
CASSQSSSAGELFF
TGTGCCAGCAGCCAATCCAGCTCGGCCGGGGAGCTGTTTTTT
>-|TRBJ2-2|few|TRBV4-2
CASSQISGDTGELFF
TGTGCCAGCAGCCAGATTTCAGGCGACACCGGGGAGCTGTTTTTT
>TRBD1|TRBJ1-2|-|TRBV10-2
CASSRNVQGDLRGYTF
TGCGCCAGCAGTCGCAATGTACAGGGGGACCTTAGGGGCTACACCTTC
>TRBD1|TRBJ1-4|-|TRBV6-1
CASNDGTGREKLFF
TGTGCCAGCAACGACGGGACAGGGAGGGAAAAACTGTTTTTT
>TRBD1|TRBJ1-1|-|TRBV4-1
CASSQDRGDTEAFF
TGCGCCAGCAGCCAAGACAGGGGGGATACTGAAGCTTTCTTT